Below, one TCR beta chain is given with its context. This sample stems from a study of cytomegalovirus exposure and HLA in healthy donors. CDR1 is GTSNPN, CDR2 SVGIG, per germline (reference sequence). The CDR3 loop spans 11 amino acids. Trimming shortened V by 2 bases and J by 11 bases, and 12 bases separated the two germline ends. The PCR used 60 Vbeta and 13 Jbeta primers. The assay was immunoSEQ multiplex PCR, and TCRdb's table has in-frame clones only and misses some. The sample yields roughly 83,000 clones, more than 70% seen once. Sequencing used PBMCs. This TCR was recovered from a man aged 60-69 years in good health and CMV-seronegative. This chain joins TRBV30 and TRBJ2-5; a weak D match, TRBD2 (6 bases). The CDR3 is CAWSTPREQYF. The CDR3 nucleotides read TGTGCCTGGAGTACCCCCCGGGAGCAGTACTTC. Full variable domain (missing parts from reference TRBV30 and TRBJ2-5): SQTIHQWPATLVQPVGSPLSLECTVEGTSNPNLYWYRQAAGRGLQLLFYSVGIGQISSEVPQNLSASRPQDRQFILSSKKLLLSDSGFYLCAWSTPREQYFGPGTRLLVL.